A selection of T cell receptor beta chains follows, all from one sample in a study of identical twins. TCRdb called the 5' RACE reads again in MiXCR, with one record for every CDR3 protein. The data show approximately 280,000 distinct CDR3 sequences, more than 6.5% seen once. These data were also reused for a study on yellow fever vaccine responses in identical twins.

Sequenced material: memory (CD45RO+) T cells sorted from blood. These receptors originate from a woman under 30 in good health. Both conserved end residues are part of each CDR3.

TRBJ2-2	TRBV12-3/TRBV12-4	CASRGQDEFTGELFF
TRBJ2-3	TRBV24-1	CATSDWGGRGTDTQYF
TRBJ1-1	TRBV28	CASSLTQGHSEAFF
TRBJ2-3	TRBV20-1	CSASRQGPDTQYF
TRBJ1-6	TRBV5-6	CASSRRWGRNNSPLHF
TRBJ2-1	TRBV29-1	CSVTKTSGEQFF
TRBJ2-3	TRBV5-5	CASSVALTSGGQGTQYF
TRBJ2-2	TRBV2	CASSPSSSITGELFF
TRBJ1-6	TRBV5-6	CASSLGGKNNSPLHF
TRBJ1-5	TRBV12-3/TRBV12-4	CASRRTGGIGGNQPQHF
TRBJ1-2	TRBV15	CATSGGTAVQGYTF
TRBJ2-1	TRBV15	CATSRDPGGPYNEQFF
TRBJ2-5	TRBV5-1	CASSWGGGDPRETQYF
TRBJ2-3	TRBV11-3	CASSTSGAKNTDTQYF
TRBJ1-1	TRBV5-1	CASSSGQGAPEAFF
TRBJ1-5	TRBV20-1	CSAEDSRNQPQHF
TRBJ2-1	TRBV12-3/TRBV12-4	CASNPRSGGANEQFF
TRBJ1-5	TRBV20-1	CSARGADYSNQPQHF
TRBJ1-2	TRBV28	CASSLVSGDDGYTF
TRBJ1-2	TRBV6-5	CASNNGRRGYTF
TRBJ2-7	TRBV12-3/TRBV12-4	CASRRSVDEQYF
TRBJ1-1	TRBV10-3	CAISNRENTEAFF
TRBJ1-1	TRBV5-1	CASSLDLVGNTEAFF
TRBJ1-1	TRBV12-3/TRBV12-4	CASRKIGDTEAFF
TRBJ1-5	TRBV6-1	CASSQQGANQPQHF
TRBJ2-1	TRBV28	CASSPGGSEQFF
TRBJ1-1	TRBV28	CASSTPDTYTEAFF
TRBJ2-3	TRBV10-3	CAISQGQGYSTDTQYF
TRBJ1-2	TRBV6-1	CASSQNSGPIYYGYTF
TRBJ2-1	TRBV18	CASSPPSGEQFF
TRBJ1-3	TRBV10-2	CASSVGDSSGNTIYF
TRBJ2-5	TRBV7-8	CASLGLALQETQYF
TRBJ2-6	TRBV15	CATSRRPGTGANVLTF
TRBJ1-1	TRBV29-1	CSVLDRDKMNTEAFF
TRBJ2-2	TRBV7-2	CASSPERVAGELFF
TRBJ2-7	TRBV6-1	CASRRQNGNEQYF
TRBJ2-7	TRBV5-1	CASSFKTKTSGATYEQYF
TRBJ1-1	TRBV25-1	CASSAPGTNGEYTEAFF
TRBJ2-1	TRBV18	CASSPPEGQAYNEQFF
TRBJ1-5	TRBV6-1	CASSAGTGGQPQHF
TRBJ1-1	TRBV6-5	CASSYIHSNTEAFF
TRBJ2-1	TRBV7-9	CASSLQVAGDNEQFF
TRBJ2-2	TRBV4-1	CASSRRSGAGELFF
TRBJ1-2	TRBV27	CASRSTRVTGYTF
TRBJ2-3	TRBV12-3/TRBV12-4	CASSPHPTGISTDTQYF
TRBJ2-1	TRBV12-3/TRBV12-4	CASSLGVGVWANEQFF
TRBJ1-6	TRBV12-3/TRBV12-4	CASSAGQQNSPLHF
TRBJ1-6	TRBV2	CASSGREGRSSPLHF
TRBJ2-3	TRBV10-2	CASSDRTADTQYF